These T cell receptor beta chains were read from a single sample in a study of blood T cell repertoires in COVID-19. Libraries were prepared by immunoSEQ multiplex PCR; TCRdb keeps only in-frame clonotypes and omits some of them. The sample lists fewer than 250,000 clones; about 83% were seen once. Sequenced material: peripheral blood. These receptors all come from a human donor in a cohort sampled during active COVID-19. The CDR3 runs from the conserved cysteine through the conserved F or W. Clone sizes are given selectively: once, few, many, or a class where the clone is expanded.

abundance,v_gene,CDR3aa
-,TRBV4-1,CASSLQGSDQPQHF
-,TRBV6-5,CASSRLAESKETQYF
-,TRBV5-1,CASSLNGELYNSPLHF
-,TRBV2,CASSGASGPTGELFF
-,TRBV7-8,CASSLVRGFTEAFF
-,TRBV6-6,CASSFLPGQKNSPLHF
-,TRBV11-2,CASSSITGGVNIYGYTF
-,TRBV3-1/TRBV3-2,CASSQSGTGASAF
-,TRBV11-2,CASSFIAGGYNEQFF
-,TRBV6-6,CASSYLFQPQHF
-,TRBV10-3,CAISEGGQGLDQPQHF
few,TRBV5-1,CASSLEGTSGSAGELFF
once,TRBV29-1,CSVEFPSGSGGTDTQYF
-,TRBV4-2,CASSQEETSGGYNEQFF
-,TRBV24-1,CATSDFDRYNEQFF
-,TRBV19,CASSPVTFSYNEQFF
-,TRBV5-1,CASSLRTGTDTQYF
-,TRBV30,CAWSAVISGANVLTF
-,TRBV5-1,CASSPRQGSENTEAFF
-,TRBV5-1,CASKQGIPAGNTIYF
-,TRBV29-1,CSVQGLAGASSYEQYF
-,TRBV24-1,CATTDRRGGESSYNEQFF
-,TRBV5-8,CASSSVGGQPLFSPLHF
-,TRBV11-2,CASSSIHPRGGWAKNIQYF
many,TRBV19,CASSIEDRSEQYF
-,TRBV5-4,CASSRVGQGGYNEQFF
-,TRBV7-9,CASSLQQTNNSPLHF
-,TRBV13,CASSLGRSRPSSGNTIYF
-,TRBV19,CASSTTQNTGELFF
-,TRBV15,CATSRRGGDSPLHF
few,TRBV4-2,CASSDTSGLNTGELFF
-,TRBV27,CASSPRGAGVGGYTF
-,TRBV11-2,CASSPPPRQGTGANVLTF
-,TRBV21-1,CASSKSYSGTEDNEQFF
-,TRBV18,CASSPLNGGGTNTGELFF
-,TRBV27,CASYPRGSGAYEQYF
-,TRBV5-1,CASSFRESDEQFF
-,TRBV5-1,CASSPGTYSSYEQYF
-,TRBV6-5,CASRTFTGTDTQYF
-,TRBV6-5,CASTRGDNQPQHF
-,TRBV5-4,CASSLAFRVGREGLENEQFF
-,TRBV29-1,CSVGLGGGKLFF
-,TRBV4-2,CASSLRLAREDEQFF
few,TRBV10-1,CASSESSGGNTGELFF
many,TRBV4-1,CASSQDRGVGTGELFF
-,TRBV3-1/TRBV3-2,CASSRMAGLAGEDEQFF
-,TRBV6-5,CASRIQSDRTSIPYF